This T cell receptor beta chain originates from a study of cytomegalovirus exposure and HLA in healthy donors. Whole-study results and caveats: According to the study, roughly 160 TCR beta chains were cytomegalovirus-associated. Most TCR sequences were seen very rarely across donors, but some public TCRs occurred in many. There were a few CMV-associated chains whose specificity for CMV antigens was confirmed in vitro.

The PCR had 60 Vbeta and 13 Jbeta primers. Clones were read by immunoSEQ multiplex PCR, and TCRdb kept only the in-frame ones, dropping some. The table shows 150,000 or so clones, with 73% occurring only once. Details on this clone: Its antigen is undetermined.

The J segment lost 4 bases and the V segment lost 4 bases, leaving 11 bases of the junction unmatched. There are 16 residues in the CDR3. The germline gives CDR1 SGHRS, CDR2 YFSETQ. Sequenced input: PBMCs. V usage is TRBV5-1 and J usage is TRBJ2-5, with TRBD2 matching over 9 bases. The receptor was derived from a woman aged 18 to 35 in good health and CMV-seronegative. CDR3 nucleotide sequence: TGCGCCAGCAGCCCAGGGGCGGGACTAGCCGCAGAGACCCAGTACTTC. Its protein product is CASSPGAGLAAETQYF. Based on the CDR3 plus reference TRBV5-1 and TRBJ2-5, the full variable domain is KAGVTQTPRYLIKTRGQQVTLSCSPISGHRSVSWYQQTPGQGLQFLFEYFSETQRNKGNFPGRFSGRQFSNSRSEMNVSTLELGDSALYLCASSPGAGLAAETQYFGPGTRLLVL.